This entry lists 11 T cell receptor beta chains sequenced from one sample in a study of CD8 T cells in Susac syndrome. The RNA input was about 0.5 to 1 ug, and it was reverse transcribed with random hexamers. MiXCR was run by TCRdb on the immunoSEQ multiplex PCR reads, yielding one entry per CDR3 protein. The table includes around 270,000 distinct CDR3 sequences, around 85% detected once. Source material: CD8+ T cells from PBMCs. These receptors all stem from a human donor with multiple sclerosis.

The chain recombines TRBV5-6 with TRBJ2-4, with a tentative D call TRBD2 (5 bases). CDR1 is SGHDT, CDR2 YYEEEE, per germline. V lost 0 bases to trimming and J lost 4 bases, with 14 bases between them. This CDR3 spans 16 amino acids. The CDR3 coding sequence is TGTGCCAGCAGCTTGGGAACCGGGGAGAAGAAAAACATTCAGTACTTC. Its protein is CASSLGTGEKKNIQYF.

CDR3 in DNA: TGTGCCAGCAGCTTAGCGGGGGGGCAAGAAAAACTGTTTTTT. Translating it yields CASSLAGGQEKLFF. This rearrangement joins TRBV7-9 to TRBJ1-4, with a possible D match to TRBD1 (6 bases). This CDR3 region has 14 residues. Trimming took off 0 bases at V and 8 bases at J, with 10 bases between the two ends. Germline values: CDR1 SEHNR, CDR2 FQNEAQ (reference sequence). Together with reference TRBV7-9 and TRBJ1-4, the CDR3 gives the full variable domain: DTGVSQNPRHKITKRGQNVTFRCDPISEHNRLYWYRQTLGQGPEFLTYFQNEAQLEKSRLLSDRFSAERPKGSFSTLEIQRTEQGDSAMYLCASSLAGGQEKLFFGSGTQLSVL.

The chain uses TRBV30 and TRBJ2-1, with D possibly matching TRBD1 (6 bases). Trimming stripped 2 bases from V and 7 bases from J, with 30 bases between. This CDR3 region has 19 residues. CDR1 is GTSNPN and CDR2 is SVGIG in the germline V gene (reference sequence). The CDR3 DNA reads TGTGCCTGGAGTTTTAAAGGACTCCAAACCGGGACACGAAAAAATGAGCAGTTCTTC. Amino acid sequence: CAWSFKGLQTGTRKNEQFF.

The chain is built from TRBV13 and TRBJ2-2, with D unresolved. CDR3 length equals 12 residues. Per the germline V gene, CDR1 is PRHDT and CDR2 is FYEKMQ (reference sequence). V lost 1 base, J lost 7 bases, and 4 bases lay in between. CDR3 sequence: CASSLVRGELFF. The CDR3, as DNA: TGTGCCAGCAGCTTAGTCCGCGGGGAGCTGTTTTTT. The variable domain in full, completed from reference TRBV13 and TRBJ2-2, reads AAGVIQSPRHLIKEKRETATLKCYPIPRHDTVYWYQQGPGQDPQFLISFYEKMQSDKGSIPDRFSAQQFSDYHSELNMSSLELGDSALYFCASSLVRGELFFGEGSRLTVL.

V is TRBV6-1 and J is TRBJ1-5, with TRBD1 as a possible D gene (5 bases). CDR3 length equals 14 residues. Trimming cost V 8 bases and J 4 bases, with 15 bases left between them. Germline-derived CDR1 and CDR2 are MNHNS and SASEGT. As DNA, the CDR3 is TGTGCCAGCGGGGGGACTTCCCTAAATCAGCCCCAGCATTTT. Encoded protein: CASGGTSLNQPQHF.

This clonotype has only one observation. V usage is TRBV5-1 and J usage is TRBJ2-1; D not resolved. This CDR3 has 15 residues. The germline V gene encodes CDR1 SGHRS and CDR2 YFSETQ. V was pared by 7 bases and J by 0 bases, with 14 bases between. The chain's CDR3 is CASRWSPSSYNEQFF. The CDR3 DNA reads TGCGCCAGCCGATGGAGTCCTAGCTCCTACAATGAGCAGTTCTTC.

The rearrangement uses TRBV12-3 or TRBV12-4 and TRBJ1-2; tentatively, D is TRBD1 (6 bases). The V end lost 6 bases, the J end lost 1 base, and 15 bases lay between the germline ends. The CDR3 has 15 residues. The CDR3 reads CASSPRQVLNYGYTF. CDR3 DNA sequence: TGTGCCAGCAGCCCACGACAGGTTCTTAACTATGGCTACACCTTC.

The chain uses TRBV4-2 and TRBJ2-7, with D maybe TRBD1 (5 bases). CDR3 length equals 17 residues. The V end was cut by 4 bases, the J end by 3 bases, with 22 bases between. Germline V gene data show CDR1 as LGHNA and CDR2 as YNFKEQ. This CDR3 is CASSLPGASGIGYEQYF. CDR3 nucleotides: TGTGCCAGCAGCCTCCCTGGGGCGTCAGGGATAGGCTACGAGCAGTACTTC.

In the case of this clonotype: The final CDR3 position lacks the conserved phenylalanine or tryptophan, pointing to a likely read error. The rearrangement uses TRBV5-6 and TRBJ1-1; tentatively, D is TRBD1 (6 bases). The V gene lost 4 bases and the J gene lost 4 bases, with 14 bases spanning the gap. This CDR3 spans 14 amino acids. The germline V gene has CDR1 SGHDT and CDR2 YYEEEE. The CDR3 sequence is CASSAQGGATEAFY. In nucleotides, the CDR3 is TGTGCCAGCAGCGCACAGGGTGGGGCCACTGAAGCTTTCTAT.

The chain has TRBV7-8 and TRBJ2-7; possible D gene TRBD2, 6 bases. Trimming took off 7 bases at V and 0 bases at J, with 16 bases between the two ends. This CDR3 is 15 amino acids long. Per germline, CDR1 SGHVS and CDR2 FQNEAQ. Written as DNA, the CDR3 is TGTGCCAGCAACCACATGGGGGGTCCCTCCTACGAGCAGTACTTC. Protein sequence: CASNHMGGPSYEQYF.

The chain carries TRBV6-1 and TRBJ1-5; no clear D gene. The germline CDR1 and CDR2 sequences are MNHNS and SASEGT. V shed 5 bases and J shed 1 base, with 9 bases lying between them. The CDR3 extends over 14 amino acids. The CDR3 DNA is TGTGCCAGCAGTACCTCCCTCAGCAATCAGCCCCAGCATTTT. Residues: CASSTSLSNQPQHF.